The next 12 T cell receptor beta chains were all read from a single sample in a study of radiotherapy plus CTLA-4 blockade in lung cancer. Generated by immunoSEQ multiplex PCR, the TCRdb table keeps only in-frame clones and is missing some. The profile covers roughly 50,000 clones, with 70% to 90% appearing a single time and 7.8% taken by the ten largest. The material sequenced was peripheral blood, taken from a patient treated with radiotherapy plus ipilimumab. The receptors derive from a human donor with non-small cell lung cancer whose response to radiotherapy plus ipilimumab could not be evaluated.

This clone was detected a few times. The chain uses TRBV25-1 and TRBJ1-2; 8 bases are shared with TRBD1. The germline V gene has CDR1 MGHDK and CDR2 SYGVNS. This CDR3 region has 16 residues. Germline trimming cut 4 bases from V and 3 bases from J; bases unmatched to any gene: 10. CDR3 region: CASSAFGTGEDYGYTF. The CDR3 DNA follows: TGTGCCAGCAGTGCTTTTGGGACAGGCGAAGACTATGGCTACACCTTC.

The V and J genes are TRBV19 and TRBJ1-2; D unclear. There are 12 residues in the CDR3. V lost 3 bases and J lost 8, with 10 bases in between. The germline V gene has CDR1 LNHDA and CDR2 SQIVND (reference sequence). In DNA form, the CDR3 reads TGTGCCAGTAGTATGCAAGAGGGAGGCTACACCTTC. Its protein product is CASSMQEGGYTF.

This chain links TRBV19 with TRBJ2-3; 11 bases are shared with TRBD2. The CDR3 consists of 13 residues. With V trimmed by 6 bases and J by 4 bases, 0 bases remained unmatched. Germline CDR1 and CDR2: LNHDA and SQIVND (reference sequence). The chain's CDR3 is CASRLAGADTQYF. The DNA of the CDR3 is TGTGCCAGTAGACTAGCGGGGGCAGATACGCAGTATTTT. The full variable domain, its missing parts supplied by reference TRBV19 and TRBJ2-3, is DGGITQSPKYLFRKEGQNVTLSCEQNLNHDAMYWYRQDPGQGLRLIYYSQIVNDFQKGDIAEGYSVSREKKESFPLTVTSAQKNPTAFYLCASRLAGADTQYFGPGTRLTVL.

This chain joins TRBV5-6 and TRBJ2-3; D perhaps matches TRBD1 (6 bases). The CDR3 is made up of 14 amino acids. Trimming cost V 4 bases and J 2 bases, with 11 bases left between them. The germline V gene encodes CDR1 SGHDT and CDR2 YYEEEE. The CDR3 reads CASSPGHFTDTQYF. CDR3 nucleotides: TGTGCCAGCAGCCCGGGACACTTCACAGATACGCAGTATTTT. The full variable domain, with the rest looked up from reference TRBV5-6 and TRBJ2-3, is DAGVTQSPTHLIKTRGQQVTLRCSPKSGHDTVSWYQQALGQGPQFIFQYYEEEERQRGNFPDRFSGHQFPNYSSELNVNALLLGDSALYLCASSPGHFTDTQYFGPGTRLTVL.

The chain is built from TRBV5-1 and TRBJ2-7; 8 nucleotides agree with TRBD1. Germline V gives CDR1 SGHRS, CDR2 YFSETQ. The CDR3 has 16 amino acids. The V gene end was trimmed by 0 bases and the J gene end by 1 base; junction bases not matched to a gene: 6. This chain's CDR3 is CASSLGGGTGSYEQYF. The CDR3 nucleotides are TGCGCCAGCAGCTTGGGAGGGGGGACAGGTTCCTACGAGCAGTACTTC.

This sequence joins TRBV6-6 and TRBJ1-2; the D gene is possibly TRBD1 (5 bases). V was cut by 6 bases and J by 5 bases, with 10 bases left in between. The CDR3 totals 12 residues. CDR1 is MNHNY, CDR2 SVGAGI, per germline (reference sequence). CDR3 protein: CASRRGHYGYTF. The CDR3 nucleotides are TGTGCCAGCAGGCGAGGACATTATGGCTACACCTTC.

The V gene is TRBV19, the J gene TRBJ1-2; 7 bases are a match to TRBD1. The germline V gene has CDR1 LNHDA and CDR2 SQIVND (reference sequence). With 5 bases clipped from V and 5 bases from J, the junction kept 5 bases outside the gene matches. The CDR3 is 13 amino acids. This CDR3 reads CASSLNRGYGYTF. CDR3 bases: TGTGCCAGTAGTCTTAACAGGGGATATGGCTACACCTTC.

The V and J genes are TRBV6-5 and TRBJ2-3; 10 bases are a match to TRBD1. Per germline, CDR1 MNHEY and CDR2 SVGAGI. The CDR3 is 14 residues long. DNA of the CDR3: TGTGCTGCGCGGACAGGGGGGGCGGCAGATACGCAGTATTTT. It translates to CAARTGGAADTQYF.

This rearrangement joins TRBV7-2 to TRBJ2-1, with 10 positions matching TRBD2. Germline V gene sequence: CDR1 SGHTA, CDR2 FQGNSA. The CDR3 consists of 16 residues. The ends lost 5 bases at V and 8 bases at J; junction bases unmatched: 12. The DNA of the CDR3 is TGTGCCAGCAGCGCCGTAAGCGGGAGGGCAAGGGATGAGCAGTTCTTC. Amino acids: CASSAVSGRARDEQFF.

This clone was recorded a few times. The chain employs TRBV5-6 and TRBJ2-1; 10 positions agree with TRBD1. The CDR3 extends over 15 amino acids. V lost 4 bases, J lost 2 bases, and 3 bases stayed unmatched. Germline CDR1 and CDR2: SGHDT and YYEEEE. The CDR3 is CASSPGTGAYNEQFF. The CDR3 nucleotides read TGTGCCAGCAGCCCCGGGACAGGGGCCTACAATGAGCAGTTCTTC. The full variable domain, its missing parts supplied by reference TRBV5-6 and TRBJ2-1, is DAGVTQSPTHLIKTRGQQVTLRCSPKSGHDTVSWYQQALGQGPQFIFQYYEEEERQRGNFPDRFSGHQFPNYSSELNVNALLLGDSALYLCASSPGTGAYNEQFFGPGTRLTVL.

This sequence joins TRBV6-5 and TRBJ2-7; the D gene is possibly TRBD1 (5 bases). Per germline, CDR1 MNHEY and CDR2 SVGAGI. This CDR3 spans 14 amino acids. The V and J ends lost 8 bases and 0 bases respectively, with 14 bases between them. The CDR3 DNA is TGTGCCAGCGGGGCGACCGAGAGCTCCTACGAGCAGTACTTC. This encodes CASGATESSYEQYF.

This clone was detected a few times. The chain employs TRBV2 and TRBJ2-7; D is perhaps TRBD2 (5 bases). Germline values: CDR1 SNHLY, CDR2 FYNNEI. This CDR3 has 12 residues. V gave up 11 bases and J gave up 2 bases, with 13 bases separating them. The CDR3 is CAAGLRPYEQYF. CDR3 nucleotide sequence: TGTGCCGCCGGACTGAGACCCTACGAGCAGTACTTC.